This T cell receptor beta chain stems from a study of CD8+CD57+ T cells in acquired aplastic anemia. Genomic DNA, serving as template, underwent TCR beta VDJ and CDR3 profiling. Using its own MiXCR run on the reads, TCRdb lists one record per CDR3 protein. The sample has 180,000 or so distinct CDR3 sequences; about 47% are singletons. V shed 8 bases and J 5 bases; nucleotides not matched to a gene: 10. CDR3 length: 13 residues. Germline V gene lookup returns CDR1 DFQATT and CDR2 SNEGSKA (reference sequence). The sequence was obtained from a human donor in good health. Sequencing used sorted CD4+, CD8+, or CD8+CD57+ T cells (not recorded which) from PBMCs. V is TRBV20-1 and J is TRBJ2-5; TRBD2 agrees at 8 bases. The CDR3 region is CSPWRASGETQYF. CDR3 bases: TGCAGTCCCTGGCGGGCTAGCGGGGAGACCCAGTACTTC.